This TCR beta chain originates from a study of beta chain features in type 1 diabetes. Of the isolated RNA, all was reverse transcribed, and so the sequenced material was expressed TCRB transcripts. The table came from immunoSEQ multiplex PCR; TCRdb's copy has only in-frame clones and leaves some out. The data show 500,000 to 700,000 clones, roughly a sixth seen once. Study observations and caveats: Patients showed naive, central memory and Treg TCRB repertoires that appeared more similar than those of healthy donors. Shortening of TCRB CDR3s, moderate but significant, appeared in all four CD4+ subsets of Type 1 diabetes patients. cDNA sequencing could over-represent cells with high TCR expression.

Of note for this clone: Its antigen is undetermined.

Germline trimming cut 3 bases from V and 8 bases from J; bases unmatched to any gene: 8. Germline V gene lookup returns CDR1 LNHNV and CDR2 YYDKDF (reference sequence). CDR3 length equals 14 residues. The chain employs TRBV15 and TRBJ1-2, with 8 bases identical to TRBD1. The sequenced sample was naive CD4+ T cells from blood. The source of this sequence is a man aged 18 to 29 in good health. CDR3 sequence (DNA): TGTGCCACCAGCAGGGCCGGGACAGGCGGAGGCTACACCTTC. It is translated as CATSRAGTGGGYTF.